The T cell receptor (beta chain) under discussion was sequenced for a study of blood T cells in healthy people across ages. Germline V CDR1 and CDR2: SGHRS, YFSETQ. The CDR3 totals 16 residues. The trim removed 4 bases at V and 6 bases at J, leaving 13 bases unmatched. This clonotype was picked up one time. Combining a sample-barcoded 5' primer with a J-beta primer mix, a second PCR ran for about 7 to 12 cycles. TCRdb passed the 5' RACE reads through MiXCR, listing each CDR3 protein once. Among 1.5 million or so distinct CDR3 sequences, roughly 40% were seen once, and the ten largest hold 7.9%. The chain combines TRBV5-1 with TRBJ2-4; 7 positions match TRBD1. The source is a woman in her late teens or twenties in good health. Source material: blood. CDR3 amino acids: CASSLGTVLSGNIQYF. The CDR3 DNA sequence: TGCGCCAGCAGCCTAGGGACAGTATTATCGGGAAACATTCAGTACTTC.